This TCR beta chain came from a study of T cell clonality in common variable immunodeficiency. Findings and caveats of the study: CVID subjects had higher TCRbeta clonality than healthy controls, most marked in about a third. Fewer deletions and N-nucleotide insertions were reportedly seen in common variable immunodeficiency TCR beta sequences.

Sequencing used immunoSEQ multiplex PCR; TCRdb keeps in-frame clones, though not all of them. Listed for the sample are over 30,000 clones, none seen a single time. This CDR3 contains 15 residues. V was clipped by 0 bases and J by 5 bases, with 15 bases between them. CDR1 GTSNPN and CDR2 SVGIG come from the germline V gene (reference sequence). The table lists this clone with a few counts. Its antigen is undetermined. The CDR3 end is not reached by the read, which stops 3 residues before it; the germline J gene fills it in. CVID subjects were neither ill nor on immunomodulatory or immunosuppressive medication at sampling. Heparinized whole blood, roughly 5 to 8.5 ml, came from each donor.

This receptor was obtained from a human donor with common variable immunodeficiency. The sequencing sample was made of peripheral blood mononuclear cells. This rearrangement joins TRBV30 to TRBJ2-3, with a possible D match to TRBD2 (7 bases). Incomplete CDR3 DNA: TGTGCCTGGAGTGTTGTCTGGCGGGGGCAAGATACG. Translated: CAWSVVWRGQDT. In full, the CDR3 reads CAWSVVWRGQDTQYF.